This record looks at one T cell receptor beta chain sequence and its context. As yet, its antigen is unknown. The study reverse transcribed the entire isolated RNA, so it sequenced expressed TCRB transcripts. Profiled with immunoSEQ multiplex PCR; TCRdb holds only in-frame clones, not every one. The sample holds hundreds of thousands of clones; roughly 13% are singletons and the top ten take approximately 0.042%. These data come from a study of beta chain features in type 1 diabetes. Study-level background: The examined sorted cells totaled fewer than 110,000,000 across samples.

Whole-study results and caveats: Shorter TCRB CDR3s, moderately but significantly so, marked every one of the four CD4+ subsets in Type 1 diabetes patients. No resolution was reached here on whether HLA type influences TCRB rearrangement.

Researchers reported sorting CD4+ naive, central memory, regulatory and stem cell-like memory cells via CD45RO/CCR7/CD25/CD127/CD95/CD27. Germline CDR1 is LGHNA and CDR2 is YNFKEQ. V lost 0 bases, J lost 6 bases, and 4 bases stayed unmatched. The CDR3 is made up of 15 amino acids. The TCR sequence derives from a man in his late teens or twenties with type 1 diabetes. This chain connects TRBV4-2 to TRBJ2-3, with TRBD2 matching 9 bases. Sequencing was carried out using naive CD4+ T cells from blood. DNA of the CDR3: TGTGCCAGCAGCCAAGAAGCGGGGGGTAGGGATACGCAGTATTTT. It codes for CASSQEAGGRDTQYF.